This T cell receptor beta chain was recovered during a study of blood T cell repertoires in COVID-19. Study details: Sites across the United States, Italy and Spain contributed samples from acute and convalescent COVID-19. T cells, B-cell-depleted T cells, or PBMCs provided the cDNA or gDNA that served as material.

Authors' analysis steps: Estimated nucleated cell counts came from reference gene primer amplification. The table came from immunoSEQ multiplex PCR; TCRdb's copy has only in-frame clones and leaves some out. The V and J calls and clone size were taken over from that table, and D and trimming were inferred from the DNA. The sample lists about 120,000 clones, about 80% occurring once. In germline, CDR1 is MNHEY, CDR2 SVGEGT. The CDR3 length is 14 residues. About this clone: The junction differs from germline at one of its ends, possibly a read error.

This chain connects TRBV6-2 or TRBV6-3 to TRBJ1-1; 7 bases match TRBD1. The sequence derives from a woman older than 75 with acute or convalescent COVID-19. The material sequenced was peripheral blood. The CDR3 sequence: CASSTDRVKTEAFF. DNA of the CDR3: TGTGCCAGCAGCACCGACAGGGTGAAAACTGAAGCTTTCTTT.